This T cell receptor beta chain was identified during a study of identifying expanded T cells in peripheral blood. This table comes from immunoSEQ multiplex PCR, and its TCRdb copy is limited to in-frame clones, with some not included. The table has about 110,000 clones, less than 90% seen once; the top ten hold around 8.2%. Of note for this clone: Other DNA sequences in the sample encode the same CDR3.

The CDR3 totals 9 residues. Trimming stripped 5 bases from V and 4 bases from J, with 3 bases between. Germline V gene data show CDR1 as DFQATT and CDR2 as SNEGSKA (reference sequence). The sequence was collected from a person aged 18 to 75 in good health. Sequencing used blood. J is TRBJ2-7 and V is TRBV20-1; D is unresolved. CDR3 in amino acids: CSAGYEQYF. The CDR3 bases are TGCAGTGCTGGTTACGAGCAGTACTTC.